This T cell receptor (beta chain) was sequenced during a study of blood T cell repertoires in COVID-19 (dated by TCRdb to between 2020 and 2021). A note on the overall study: Samples covering the acute and convalescent phases of COVID-19 were provided by collaborators in the United States, Italy and Spain. The material from the prospective study consisted of cDNA or gDNA derived from T cells, B-cell-depleted T cells, or PBMCs. The dataset comprised deeply sampled blood TCRbeta repertoires from subjects exposed to, actively infected with, or recovered from COVID-19. The repertoires were released in a freely available public database meant as a resource for research on the immune response to SARS-CoV-2. Samples came from the ongoing ImmuneRACE study (first 160 participants) plus 1,254 subjects from 6 global collaborators. Nearly every sample came with metadata listing a de-identified subject ID, COVID-19 status, age in years and sex. Where HLA class I and class II types were available, the types were taken from metadata supplied by the sample provider, not from assay-based typing.

There are 16 amino acids in the CDR3, from cysteine to phenylalanine inclusive. Only the CDR3 part of the read is kept: 48 bases, read in frame from the first base. CDR1 MNHEY and CDR2 SMNVEV were looked up in the germline V gene (reference sequence). V is cut by 3 bases and J by 0 bases, and the space between the germline ends is 12 bases. Overall results and qualifications from the work: Clinical and demographic metadata were provided uncurated, with the amount varying by source and participant.

Points on this clone: Its specific antigen is unknown. No much larger clonotype is one base removed from it; base qualities were not supplied.

TCRbeta CDR3 regions were amplified from genomic DNA by means of the immunoSEQ Assay, a bias-controlled multiplex PCR. The original pipeline was this. The number of nucleated cells in each sample was estimated from the amplification of reference gene primers within the assay. To quantify the absolute abundance of each unique TCRbeta CDR3 rearrangement, sequence reads were collapsed and filtered. For each sample, productive Simpson clonality was calculated by taking the square root of Simpson's diversity index across productive rearrangements. In its TCRdb copy, this immuneACCESS table keeps in-frame sequences only and misses some clones. Where compared with another copy, unresolved V genes explain less than half of these, and the others have no known cause. V and J calls plus clone size are reproduced from that table; the DNA served to infer D and trimming. This sample is represented by about 310,000 clones; around 86% of them were singletons. The ten largest account for 1% of the sample.

The collaborating institutions used their own protocols to collect whole blood in K2EDTA tubes. For TCRbeta analysis, collaborator samples were shipped as frozen whole blood, as isolated PBMCs, or as DNA extracted from either sample type. The sequence was collected from a man aged 50 to 60 with active or convalescent COVID-19. Sequenced input: peripheral blood. The chain was built from TRBV27 and TRBJ1-5; the D gene identity is not certain. CDR3 protein: CASSLRQSYSNQPQHF. The DNA reads as follows: TGTGCCAGCAGTTTGCGGCAGAGCTATAGCAATCAGCCCCAGCATTTT.